Shown below are 17 T cell receptor beta chains from a single sample sequenced in a study of T-cell memory formation after mild COVID-19. Each CDR3 protein gets one entry after TCRdb re-called the 5' RACE reads with MiXCR. The repertoire holds 120,000 to 150,000 distinct CDR3 sequences, about 19% seen once, with around 2% in the top ten. The sequencing sample was made of PBMCs or a T cell subset sorted from them (not recorded which). The source of these receptors is an adult woman who had mild COVID-19 (a few samples of this study predate the infection). Cell type and time point are not known.

The CDR3 reads CASSQLQGGGTEAFF. In DNA, the CDR3 is TGCGCCAGCAGCCAACTACAGGGAGGAGGCACTGAAGCTTTCTTT. The chain uses TRBV5-1 and TRBJ1-1; tentative D call: TRBD1 (6 bases). Germline CDR1 reads SGHRS; CDR2 reads YFSETQ. The CDR3 is made up of 15 amino acids. The V end was cut by 4 bases, the J end by 4 bases, with 17 bases between.

The V gene is TRBV12-3 or TRBV12-4, the J gene TRBJ2-7; 8 bases are shared with TRBD2. V gave up 5 bases and J gave up 3 bases; unmatched junction bases: 6. The length of the CDR3 is 14 residues. The CDR3 region has the DNA TGTGCCAGCAGTGAGAGCGGGAGAAGCTACGAGCAGTACTTC. As protein: CASSESGRSYEQYF.

This clonotype was detected a few times. V usage is TRBV3-1 and J usage is TRBJ1-1, with D unclear. The germline gives CDR1 LGHDT, CDR2 YNNKEL (reference sequence). The CDR3 consists of 15 residues. Trimming took 2 bases from V and 7 from J, leaving 17 bases between them. The chain's CDR3 is CASSQSTLRGSEAFF. CDR3 DNA sequence: TGTGCCAGCAGCCAATCGACATTGCGTGGGAGTGAAGCTTTCTTT.

The chain combines TRBV9 with TRBJ2-3, with D perhaps matching TRBD2 (5 bases). Germline V gives CDR1 SGDLS, CDR2 YYNGEE. The CDR3 has 12 amino acids. V was pared by 0 bases and J by 9 bases, with 8 bases between. The CDR3: CASSVEEGTQYF. In nucleotides, the CDR3 is TGTGCCAGCAGCGTAGAAGAGGGAACGCAGTATTTT.

Ten or more counts support this clonotype. The chain links TRBV10-2 to TRBJ2-3, with 11 bases identical to TRBD2. The germline V gene encodes CDR1 WSHSY and CDR2 SAAADI. V trimming: 5 bases; J trimming: 0 bases; junction bases outside the gene matches: 4. CDR3 length: 16 amino acids. The CDR3 nucleotides read TGCGCCAGCAGTAAGACTAGCGGGGCTAGCACAGATACGCAGTATTTT. Its translation is CASSKTSGASTDTQYF.

Only a few counts were recorded for this clonotype. This rearrangement joins TRBV2 to TRBJ2-5, with 10 bases lining up with TRBD2. Germline loops: CDR1 SNHLY, CDR2 FYNNEI. This CDR3 has 13 amino acids. V trimming: 3 bases; J trimming: 7 bases; junction bases outside the gene matches: 2. In DNA, the CDR3 is TGTGCCAGCAGTGAGCTAGCGGGAGCGACCCAGTACTTC. Translating gives CASSELAGATQYF.

The chain joins TRBV12-3 or TRBV12-4 to TRBJ1-2; no reliable D call. The V end lost 3 bases, the J end lost 2 bases, and 7 bases lay between the germline ends. This CDR3 is 13 amino acids long. CDR3 nucleotides: TGTGCCAGCAGTTTCGGGATAAACTATGGCTACACCTTC. Translating it yields CASSFGINYGYTF.

The chain recombines TRBV29-1 with TRBJ2-1; TRBD2 might be the D (5 bases). The CDR3 is 15 residues long. Germline-derived CDR1 and CDR2 are SQVTM and ANQGSEA. V shed 7 bases and J shed 0 bases, with 16 bases lying between them. CDR3 loop: CSGRPRAFSYNEQFF. The CDR3 nucleotides read TGCAGCGGCAGACCGCGGGCGTTCTCCTACAATGAGCAGTTCTTC.

The rearrangement joins TRBV19 to TRBJ2-3, with 8 bases lining up with TRBD1. With 4 bases clipped from V and 1 base from J, the junction kept 4 bases outside the gene matches. Germline V gene data show CDR1 as LNHDA and CDR2 as SQIVND (reference sequence). The CDR3 covers 15 residues. CDR3 amino acids: CASSTGQGRTDTQYF. The CDR3 coding sequence is TGTGCCAGTAGTACCGGACAGGGCCGCACAGATACGCAGTATTTT.

This clonotype came up a few times. V is TRBV6-2 or TRBV6-3 and J is TRBJ2-3; D not resolved. With 0 bases removed from V and 7 bases from J, the gap between germline ends came to 11 bases. There are 14 residues in the CDR3. In germline, CDR1 is MNHEY, CDR2 SVGEGT. Here the CDR3 DNA reads TGTGCCAGCAGTTACTCGCCTATTCTCAATACGCAGTATTTT. Its protein product is CASSYSPILNTQYF.

This chain uses TRBV19 with TRBJ1-1, with D perhaps matching TRBD1 (5 bases). Trimming stripped 3 bases from V and 5 bases from J, with 13 bases between. CDR1 and CDR2 (germline): LNHDA, SQIVND (reference sequence). The CDR3 runs to 14 residues. CDR3 bases: TGTGCCAGTAGTATGGTTCCGGGGGGAACTGAAGCTTTCTTT. It codes for CASSMVPGGTEAFF.

This chain links TRBV12-3 or TRBV12-4 with TRBJ2-5; 7 bases fit TRBD2. The ends lost 4 bases at V and 5 bases at J; junction bases unmatched: 7. This CDR3 is built from 14 residues. CDR3 sequence reads: CASSYWTRRETQYF. Here the CDR3 DNA reads TGTGCCAGCAGTTACTGGACTAGGCGGGAGACCCAGTACTTC.

The chain links TRBV7-2 to TRBJ2-3, with TRBD2 matching 11 bases. Germline trimming cut 2 bases from V and 4 bases from J; bases unmatched to any gene: 5. CDR1 and CDR2 from the germline V gene are SGHTA and FQGNSA. There are 16 residues in the CDR3. CDR3 loop: CASSLRPSGGSDTQYF. The CDR3, as DNA: TGTGCCAGCAGCTTAAGACCTAGCGGGGGGTCAGATACGCAGTATTTT.

The rearrangement uses TRBV7-3 and TRBJ2-7; D possibly corresponds to TRBD2 (5 bases). V lost 2 bases, J lost 0 bases, and 11 bases lay in between. Germline V gives CDR1 SGHTA, CDR2 FQGTGA. The CDR3 spans 15 residues. The DNA for the CDR3 is TGTGCCAGCAGCTTATCCCCCACTAGCTCCTACGAGCAGTACTTC. This codes for CASSLSPTSSYEQYF.

This clonotype appeared a few times. V is TRBV20-1 and J is TRBJ2-3; 11 bases match TRBD2. V was pared by 3 bases and J by 9 bases, with 8 bases of the junction left unmatched. The germline V gene has CDR1 DFQATT and CDR2 SNEGSKA (reference sequence). The CDR3 has 14 residues. The CDR3 nucleotides read TGCAGTGCTAGCGGTAGCGGGAGGGCCCCAACGCAGTATTTT. As protein: CSASGSGRAPTQYF.

This rearrangement joins TRBV5-1 to TRBJ1-6; no firm D call. Germline-derived CDR1 and CDR2 are SGHRS and YFSETQ. V was trimmed by 0 bases and J by 7 bases, leaving 11 bases between them. CDR3 length: 15 amino acids. CDR3 loop: CASSLVSGVNSPLHF. The DNA for the CDR3 is TGCGCCAGCAGCTTGGTGTCCGGGGTCAATTCACCCCTCCACTTT. Full variable domain (rest looked up from reference TRBV5-1 and TRBJ1-6): KAGVTQTPRYLIKTRGQQVTLSCSPISGHRSVSWYQQTPGQGLQFLFEYFSETQRNKGNFPGRFSGRQFSNSRSEMNVSTLELGDSALYLCASSLVSGVNSPLHFGNGTRLTVT.

The chain links TRBV5-1 to TRBJ2-1; TRBD2 matches at 9 bases. There are 15 residues in the CDR3. The junction had 4 bases not matched to a gene; V was cut back by 0 bases and J by 6 bases. CDR1 is SGHRS, CDR2 YFSETQ, per germline. CDR3 sequence (DNA): TGCGCCAGCAGCTTGGAGCTAGCGGGAATCAATGAGCAGTTCTTC. It encodes CASSLELAGINEQFF.